The clone carrying this TCR beta chain came up a few times. These data come from a study of blood T cells in healthy people across ages. CDR3 size: 14 residues. Trimming stripped 4 bases from V and 1 base from J, with 11 bases between. CDR1 is SGHRS, CDR2 YFSETQ, per germline. A J-beta primer mix and a sample-barcoded 5' primer were used in a second PCR of about 6 to 12 cycles. MiXCR, applied by TCRdb to the 5' RACE reads, yields one record per CDR3 protein. The sample lists about 1 million distinct CDR3 sequences; about 23% were seen once. This sample was also put to use in a study of T cells of mothers and their children. From that report: The study recruited three healthy Caucasian mothers and their six children as donors.

Source material: blood. The chain couples TRBV5-1 to TRBJ1-2; tentatively, D is TRBD1 (6 bases). This clonotype was sampled from a girl aged 2-10 years in good health. The CDR3 DNA is TGCGCCAGCAGCCCGGACAGTTTTAACTATGGCTACACCTTC. It specifies CASSPDSFNYGYTF.